This T cell receptor beta chain derives from a study of blood T cells in healthy people across ages (dated by TCRdb to about 2015). About the study as a whole: In model experiments, template switching captured roughly one uniquely barcoded TCR beta cDNA molecule for every two T cells. Age-related changes in TCR beta repertoire diversity were measured in the study by deep sequencing normalized with unique cDNA molecular identifiers. To avoid experimental bias, donors of different ages were randomly spread across the sequencing lanes. Using the same blood draw, the study looked at two additional independent replicas of 1 million unique cDNA reads for two donors, one aged 18 to 30 and the other aged 80 or older. Four age groups were formed from the donors: young (average about 16 years), middle-aged (approximately 41), aged (about 62) and long-lived (less than 85).

The library relied on 5' RACE. The data were produced on an Illumina HiSeq 2500. A second about 7 to 12 cycle PCR used a sample-barcoded 5' primer and a J-beta primer mix. A unique molecular identifier was introduced onto each TCR beta cDNA molecule by a template-switch 5' adaptor carrying 12 random nucleotides. At least 2.5 million CDR3-containing paired-end reads were obtained from each sample. First-strand cDNA was synthesized from all RNA with the Mint cDNA synthesis kit, primed by a TRBC-specific oligonucleotide. After uracil-DNA glycosylase treatment, a first 18-cycle PCR used universal primers M1SS and BC2_uni_R on all cDNA. Per the original workflow: Each sample was normalized by randomly selecting 1 million high-quality reads, each carrying a distinct molecular identifier. Reads with shared molecular identifiers were discarded instead of being binned into consensus sequences. MiTCR, set to a Q25 quality threshold and the strictest error-elimination algorithm, was used for CDR3 identification, clonotype clustering and error correction. Lower-bound total TCR beta diversity was estimated with a nonparametric unseen species model using Euler transformation. TCRdb redid the processing of the public reads, applying fastp at Q25 and MiXCR, and retained in-frame beta chains. CDR3 protein sequences are deduplicated, and each keeps its most common genes and DNA. TCRdb, not the original authors, processed these V and J calls. The sample records some 780,000 distinct CDR3 sequences, roughly 50% of which are singletons. The ten most abundant clones make up roughly 26% of the sample.

Systemically healthy Caucasian individuals from Russia, 39 in total and aged about 6 to 95 years, were included as donors. Each donor gave roughly 11 milliliters of peripheral blood, drawn into EDTA-treated Vacutainer tubes. Ficoll-Paque density-gradient centrifugation was used to isolate PBMCs, with at least 6.5 million per sample. Total RNA, at least 6 micrograms per sample, was extracted from PBMCs with Trizol reagent. For every donor, an aliquot of PBMCs went through flow cytometry to measure the percentages of naive CD45RAhigh/CD27high T cells. As encoded in the germline V gene, CDR1 is MDHEN while CDR2 is SYDVKM. The germline ends are 15 bases apart after V is trimmed by 8 bases and J by 13 bases. The CDR3 holds 11 amino acids from the cysteine to the phenylalanine. Solely the CDR3 DNA is kept, with 33 bases framed from the first base. What the study reported, not specific to this receptor: The CMV infection status of donors was not known, potentially confounding age-related changes in expanded clonotypes. Compared with the aged group, the long-lived group had more naive CD4+ T cells, fewer expanded clones and increased TCR diversity, suggesting age selection. There was a strong correlation between observed TCR beta diversity and the percentage of naive T cells measured by flow cytometry. Bulk unsorted PBMC profiling prevented conclusive comparison of naive and antigen-experienced compartments. Estimates of total diversity based on one million sequenced T cells were regarded as lower bounds and as underestimates. As age increased, observed TCR beta diversity per million T cells dropped in a roughly linear way, and a significant reduction was already evident by age approximately 40.

Points on this clonotype: Its antigen is unknown. There are no base qualities to consult, and no much larger clone falls within one base.

The clonotype comes from a man in his forties in good health. The sequence joins TRBV28 to TRBJ2-1; the D gene is perhaps TRBD2, on 5 matching bases. The sequencing input was blood. The DNA reads TGTGCCAGCCTAATCCCCGGGAAACAGTTCTTC. Translated, this is CASLIPGKQFF.